Listed below are T cell receptor beta chains from one sample, sequenced in a study of CD8+ T cells in alopecia areata. Sequencing used immunoSEQ multiplex PCR; TCRdb keeps in-frame clones, though not all of them. The table has 150,000 to 200,000 clones, 64% seen once; the top ten hold under 1.5%. The sequencing here drew on CD4+ T cells sorted from blood, taken around week 47, from a patient treated with tofacitinib. These receptor sequences come from a human donor with alopecia areata. Both conserved end residues are part of each CDR3. The D gene is left open where the match is weak. For some rows the clone size is stated as once, few or many, or as a class when expanded; others skip it.

>.|few|TRBJ1-2|TRBV29-1
TGCAGCGTGGGGGGGATGGATGGCTACACCTTC
CSVGGMDGYTF
>TRBD2|.|TRBJ2-1|TRBV28
TGTGCCAGCAAGACTGGGGGGGAATCCACGTCACAGTTCTTC
CASKTGGESTSQFF
>.|few|TRBJ2-2|TRBV29-1
TGCAGCGCCGGGACACCACTGAACACCGGGGAGCTGTTTTTT
CSAGTPLNTGELFF
>.|.|TRBJ1-4|TRBV30
TGTGCCTGGAGTGTAGGGGGTGCAACTAATGAAAAACTGTTTTTT
CAWSVGGATNEKLFF
>.|.|TRBJ2-7|TRBV30
TGTGCCTGGAAGACCGGTGCCGAGCAGTACTTC
CAWKTGAEQYF
>TRBD2|.|TRBJ2-3|TRBV29-1
TGCAGCGTTCGAGCGGGGGCCAACACAGATACGCAGTATTTT
CSVRAGANTDTQYF
>.|.|TRBJ1-1|TRBV25-1
TGTGCCAGCAGTGAATCCCCAGGGAGGGACACTGAAGCTTTCTTT
CASSESPGRDTEAFF
>.|.|TRBJ2-5|TRBV9
TGTGCCAGCAGCGCCAGTGCCTTGTACCAAGAGACCCAGTACTTC
CASSASALYQETQYF
>.|.|TRBJ2-7|TRBV5-6
TGTGCCAGCAGCGGGGCCCTGATCGACGAGCAGTACTTC
CASSGALIDEQYF
>.|.|TRBJ2-3|TRBV27
TGTGCCAGCAGCCCACGGGGTAACACAGATACGCAGTATTTT
CASSPRGNTDTQYF
>TRBD1|.|TRBJ1-1|TRBV30
TGTGCCTGGAGCCTCGGCGTAGGGACAGATGAGATAGTCCTGAACACTGAAGCTTTCTTT
CAWSLGVGTDEIVLNTEAFF
>.|.|TRBJ1-2|TRBV27
TGTGCCAGCAGCTCATTGGATAAGAACTATGGCTACACCTTC
CASSSLDKNYGYTF
>TRBD2|.|TRBJ2-3|TRBV29-1
TGCAGCGTTGCGGGACTAGCCCGCACAGATACGCAGTATTTT
CSVAGLARTDTQYF
>.|.|TRBJ1-5|TRBV29-1
TGCAGCGTCGCAAAAGGGAGCAATCAGCCCCAGCATTTT
CSVAKGSNQPQHF